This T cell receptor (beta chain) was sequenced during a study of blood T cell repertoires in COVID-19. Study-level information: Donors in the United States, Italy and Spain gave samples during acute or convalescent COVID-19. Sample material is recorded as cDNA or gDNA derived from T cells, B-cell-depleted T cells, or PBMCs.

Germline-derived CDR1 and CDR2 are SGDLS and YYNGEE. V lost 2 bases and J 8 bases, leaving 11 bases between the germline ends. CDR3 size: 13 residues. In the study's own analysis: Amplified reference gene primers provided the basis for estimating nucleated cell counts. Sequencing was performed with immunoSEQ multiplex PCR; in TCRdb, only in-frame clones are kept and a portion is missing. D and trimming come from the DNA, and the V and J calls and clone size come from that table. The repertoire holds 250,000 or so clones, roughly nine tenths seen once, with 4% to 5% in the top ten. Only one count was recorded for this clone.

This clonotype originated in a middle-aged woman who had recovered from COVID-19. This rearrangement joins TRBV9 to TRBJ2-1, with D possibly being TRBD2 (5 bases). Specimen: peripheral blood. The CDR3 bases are TGTGCCAGCAGCGTCCGGGATGGCGATGAGCAGTTCTTC. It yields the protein CASSVRDGDEQFF.